This T cell receptor beta chain was identified in a study of OX40 agonist ivuxolimab in advanced cancers. The study, taken as a whole, reports: Average numbers of expanded clones were greater in CD8+ T cells than in CD4+.

Points on this clone: What it binds is not known.

The method was immunoSEQ multiplex PCR; TCRdb's version includes in-frame clones alone and lacks a portion of them. The table shows 94,000 or so clones, with 84% occurring only once. The sequence came from an adult with an advanced solid tumor such as melanoma, head and neck, liver or kidney cancer. The sequenced sample was CD4+ or CD8+ T cells sorted from blood, obtained in a trial of the OX40 agonist ivuxolimab.

The CDR3 coding sequence is TGTGCCAGCAGCCAGACCGGGGAGCTGTTTTTT. It specifies CASSQTGELFF. The chain is built from TRBV14 and TRBJ2-2; no definite D call. From germline, CDR1 is SGHDN and CDR2 FVKESK. The germline V and J ends were trimmed by 3 bases and 5 bases, with 1 base remaining between them. This CDR3 has 11 residues.